One sample yielded the 13 T cell receptor beta chains listed below, sequenced in a study of beta chain features in type 1 diabetes. Sequenced material consisted of expressed TCRB transcripts (all of the isolated RNA was reverse transcribed). Sequenced by immunoSEQ multiplex PCR; TCRdb stores in-frame clones only, minus some. This repertoire shows over 700,000 clones, 15% to 20% found once; its top ten account for 0.02% to 0.025%. Material: naive CD4+ T cells from blood. All receptors come from a young woman in good health.

This clone appeared a few times. This chain uses TRBV11-1 with TRBJ2-5; the D gene is possibly TRBD1 (5 bases). Germline V CDR1 and CDR2: SGHAT, FQDESV (reference sequence). The ends were cut back, 4 bases at V and 2 bases at J, with 11 bases in the middle. This CDR3 comprises 14 residues. The CDR3 protein is CASSYRTPQETQYF. In nucleotides, the CDR3 is TGTGCCAGCAGCTATCGGACACCTCAAGAGACCCAGTACTTC.

V gene TRBV11-3 combines with J gene TRBJ2-3; 15 nucleotides match TRBD2. Germline CDR1 SGHNT, CDR2 YENEEA. This CDR3 is built from 17 residues. After removal of 5 bases from V and 2 bases from J, the junction contained 5 bases not matched to a gene. Here the CDR3 DNA reads TGTGCCAGCAGCCCCAGGACTAGCGGGAGGGCCACAGATACGCAGTATTTT. Protein product: CASSPRTSGRATDTQYF.

This clone showed up just a few times. This chain connects TRBV11-2 to TRBJ2-7, with 7 bases identical to TRBD2. CDR1 and CDR2 from the germline V gene are SGHAT and FQNNGV. The CDR3 contains 15 residues. The junction had 11 bases not matched to a gene; V was cut back by 5 bases and J by 4 bases. CDR3 DNA: TGTGCCAGCAGCCACCCGCAGCGGGAACAATACGAGCAGTACTTC. Its protein product is CASSHPQREQYEQYF.

The table lists this clone with a few counts. The chain employs TRBV9 and TRBJ1-1, with a weak D call TRBD1 (5 bases). Germline V gene sequence: CDR1 SGDLS, CDR2 YYNGEE. V lost 0 bases and J lost 5, with 11 bases in between. This CDR3 region has 14 residues. The CDR3 region is CASSVGVRGTEAFF. The CDR3 DNA follows: TGTGCCAGCAGCGTAGGAGTCCGGGGGACTGAAGCTTTCTTT.

This clone has a handful of counts. The chain employs TRBV7-2 and TRBJ2-1, with TRBD2 matching over 9 bases. Germline V gives CDR1 SGHTA, CDR2 FQGNSA. The CDR3 consists of 15 residues. J lost 0 bases, V lost 7 bases, and 4 bases had no gene match. The CDR3 here is CASTPTSGSYNEQFF. The CDR3 DNA sequence: TGTGCCAGCACTCCGACTAGCGGCTCCTACAATGAGCAGTTCTTC.

The chain employs TRBV27 and TRBJ2-3; 8 bases line up with TRBD1. J gave up 1 base and V 4 bases, and 4 bases lay outside the gene matches. Germline V gene sequence: CDR1 MNHEY, CDR2 SMNVEV (reference sequence). This CDR3 is built from 15 residues. The CDR3 here is CASSYEGQGTDTQYF. For the CDR3, the DNA is TGTGCCAGCAGTTATGAGGGACAGGGCACAGATACGCAGTATTTT.

J is TRBJ2-2 and V is TRBV7-3; 7 bases match TRBD2. V lost 3 bases, J lost 3 bases, and 4 bases stayed unmatched. CDR1 is SGHTA and CDR2 is FQGTGA in the germline V gene. The CDR3 sequence is 15 residues long. In nucleotides, the CDR3 is TGTGCCAGCAGCTTCCAGCGGGGTTACACCGGGGAGCTGTTTTTT. This codes for CASSFQRGYTGELFF.

This clone appeared many times. V and J are TRBV19 and TRBJ1-1, with D unclear. The germline gives CDR1 LNHDA, CDR2 SQIVND (reference sequence). The CDR3 sequence is 13 residues long. The V and J ends lost 5 bases and 0 bases respectively, with 7 bases between them. This chain's CDR3 is CASSPFMNTEAFF. DNA of the CDR3: TGTGCCAGTAGTCCATTCATGAACACTGAAGCTTTCTTT.

A few counts support this clone. The chain combines TRBV7-8 with TRBJ2-3; D is unclear. Deletions cut 1 base from V and 4 bases from J, with 6 bases between. This CDR3 has 13 residues. CDR1 is SGHVS, CDR2 FQNEAQ, per germline. The CDR3 is CASSLDRSDTQYF. For the CDR3, the DNA is TGTGCCAGCAGCTTAGATCGTTCAGATACGCAGTATTTT.

The CDR3 protein is CASSVTLEAARSYNEQFF. Written as DNA, the CDR3 is TGTGCCAGCAGCGTAACACTAGAAGCAGCGCGCTCCTACAATGAGCAGTTCTTC. This chain connects TRBV9 to TRBJ2-1; perhaps TRBD2 as D (5 bases). The CDR3 contains 18 residues. Deletions cut 1 base from V and 0 bases from J, with 17 bases between. Germline V lookup: CDR1 SGDLS, CDR2 YYNGEE.

This chain uses TRBV5-1 with TRBJ2-3; 8 nucleotides line up with TRBD2. The CDR3 consists of 16 residues. Germline CDR1 is SGHRS and CDR2 is YFSETQ. V was pared by 3 bases and J by 0 bases, with 6 bases of the junction left unmatched. The CDR3 DNA is TGCGCCAGCAGCTCCGGACTAGCTGGGAGCACAGATACGCAGTATTTT. Amino acid sequence: CASSSGLAGSTDTQYF.

The table lists this clone with a few counts. The chain employs TRBV28 and TRBJ2-7; D is possibly TRBD1 (5 bases). The germline V gene encodes CDR1 MDHEN and CDR2 SYDVKM. This CDR3 is built from 15 residues. Trimming shortened V by 6 bases and J by 2 bases, and 17 bases separated the two germline ends. CDR3 protein: CASRGGWTTTYEQYF. CDR3 nucleotide sequence: TGTGCCAGCAGAGGTGGTTGGACAACTACCTACGAGCAGTACTTC.

This clone was observed a handful of times. The gene calls are TRBV5-1 and TRBJ2-1; D may match TRBD1 or TRBD2 (5 bases each). Germline V gives CDR1 SGHRS, CDR2 YFSETQ. The ends were cut back, 4 bases at V and 10 bases at J, with 15 bases in the middle. The CDR3 is 13 amino acids. Here the CDR3 reads CASSEDPGTEQFF. CDR3 nucleotides: TGCGCCAGCAGCGAAGACCCCGGGACCGAGCAGTTCTTC.